What follows describes a single T cell receptor (beta chain). Antigen: not known. This sample is drawn from a study of CD8 T cells in ankylosing spondylitis. The CDR3 is 14 amino acids. CDR1 MGHRA and CDR2 YSYEKL come from the germline V gene. V dropped 4 bases and J dropped 6; count of bases not matched to a gene: 9. Study conclusions and caveats: Peripheral blood held disease-linked clones only at relatively low frequency, and these were CD8+. Made up of roughly 8 highly homologous variants, a TCR beta motif appeared characteristic of ankylosing spondylitis blood. Reactive arthritis synovial fluid and blood were previously reported to contain some motif variants. The authors reported significant enrichment of disease-linked clones in matched ankylosing spondylitis synovial fluid.

TCRdb ran MiXCR on the 5' RACE reads and lists one entry per CDR3 protein. In the table there are about 390,000 distinct CDR3 sequences, approximately 20% of which are singletons. The V gene is TRBV4-1, the J gene TRBJ2-7; 7 nucleotides line up with TRBD2. The TCR originated in a male donor with ankylosing spondylitis. The sequencing sample was made of blood, either unsorted or a sorted T cell fraction (not recorded which). CDR3: CASSPLLREFEQYF. DNA for the CDR3: TGCGCCAGCAGCCCCCTCTTGCGGGAGTTCGAGCAGTACTTC.